This T cell receptor beta chain was sequenced in a study of molecular identifiers for immune sequencing clone quantification. This clonotype occurred a few times. Its antigen is not known. Both previously described methods and listed TCR primers were employed to make bulk TCR libraries. A single record per CDR3 protein comes from TCRdb applying MiXCR to the PCR reads. The sample consists of about half a million distinct CDR3 sequences, 25% of them appearing once. The CDR3 runs 13 residues. V was pared by 2 bases and J by 7 bases, with 11 bases between. Per the germline V gene, CDR1 is SGHTA and CDR2 is FQGNSA. Points from the study as a whole: Detecting spiked Jurkat TCR RNA from one cell among more than 750,000 naive cells was reportedly possible. Clones exceeding 20 RNA copies carried over 97% of effector molecules but under 1% of naive-cell molecules.

This receptor was obtained from a human donor in good health. Some libraries in this study had Jurkat cell RNA spiked in. The sequenced sample consisted of naive CD8+ T cells from blood, with Jurkat cell RNA spiked in. The subset denotes: FACS-sorted CD8+CD4-CCR7+CD45RA+ naive T cells. The chain is built from TRBV7-2 and TRBJ1-1; maybe TRBD1 (6 bases). Here the CDR3 DNA reads TGTGCCAGCAGCTTATGGGGGGCGGGTGAAGCTTTCTTT. Amino acids: CASSLWGAGEAFF.